This entry features one T cell receptor (beta chain) sequence. No cognate antigen has been identified for it. Base qualities are not at hand, and no much larger clone is one base apart. The sample has other DNA sequences that encode this CDR3 too. TCRbeta CDR3 regions were amplified from genomic DNA using the immunoSEQ Assay, a bias-controlled multiplex PCR. Turning to the authors' computational methods: Nucleated cell counts per sample were estimated from amplification of reference gene primers within the assay. To quantify the absolute abundance of each unique TCRbeta CDR3 rearrangement, sequence reads were collapsed and filtered. Productive Simpson clonality was computed per sample as the square root of Simpson's diversity index over productive rearrangements. Imported from immuneACCESS, the table was reduced by TCRdb to in-frame sequences with V and J called. These copies leave out some clones; in studies compared against another copy, an unresolved V gene accounts for under half, and the cause of the remainder is not known. For V, J and clone size, that table is used; D and trimming come from the DNA. Across this sample there are around 140,000 clones, with approximately 84% seen only once. The ten largest clones capture 4% of the sample.

The sample comes from a study of blood T cell repertoires in COVID-19 (dated by TCRdb to the early 2020s). At the level of the whole study: Samples covering the acute and convalescent phases of COVID-19 were provided by collaborators in the United States, Italy and Spain. The material from the prospective study consisted of cDNA or gDNA derived from T cells, B-cell-depleted T cells, or PBMCs. The dataset comprised deeply sampled blood TCRbeta repertoires from subjects exposed to, actively infected with, or recovered from COVID-19. The repertoires were made available in a free public database intended to serve as a resource for research on the immune response to SARS-CoV-2. Samples were obtained from the ongoing ImmuneRACE study (first 160 participants) and from about 1,300 subjects provided by 6 global collaborators. Sample metadata almost always included a de-identified subject ID, COVID-19 status, age in years and sex. HLA class I and class II types, where available, came from metadata supplied by the sample provider rather than from assay-based typing.

The V and J ends are trimmed by 1 base and 0 bases, leaving 7 bases between them. The CDR3 spans 15 residues, from the cysteine through the phenylalanine. This entry keeps only the CDR3 DNA: 45 bases, framed from base 1. The CDR1 and CDR2 encoded by the germline V gene are SGHTA and FQGTGA. Collaborating institutions collected whole blood in K2EDTA tubes following their own protocols. For TCRbeta analysis, collaborators shipped samples as frozen whole blood, isolated PBMCs, or DNA extracted from either of those sample types. The paper as a whole reports these results and caveats: The amount of clinical and demographic metadata varied by source and participant and was provided uncurated.

This clonotype was obtained from a woman aged 55-75 years with acute or convalescent COVID-19. The specimen sequenced was peripheral blood. The chain couples TRBV7-3 to TRBJ2-1; the D region possibly corresponds to TRBD2 (6 bases align). The CDR3 reads as follows: CASSLNSGSYNEQFF. The nucleotide sequence is given as TGTGCCAGCAGCTTAAATAGCGGCTCCTACAATGAGCAGTTCTTC. Reference TRBV7-3 and TRBJ2-1 proteins supply the regions before and after the CDR3; the full variable domain is: GAGVSQTPSNKVTEKGKYVELRCDPISGHTALYWYRQSLGQGPEFLIYFQGTGAADDSGLPNDRFFAVRPEGSVSTLKIQRTERGDSAVYLCASSLNSGSYNEQFFGPGTRLTVL.